This TCR beta chain was recovered during a study of blood T cell repertoires in COVID-19. V shed 1 base, J shed 4 bases, and the junction held 9 bases outside the gene matches. The CDR3 runs 18 residues. CDR1 is SEHNR, CDR2 FQNEAQ, per germline (reference sequence). Some clones are missing from TCRdb's copy, which holds only in-frame ones; the method was immunoSEQ multiplex PCR. The sample lists approximately 330,000 clones; around 90% were seen once. V and J are TRBV7-9 and TRBJ2-1, with TRBD2 matching over 11 bases. Sequenced input: peripheral blood. This TCR came from a woman aged 40-49 years with COVID-19, enrolled during active disease. CDR3 nucleotides: TGTGCCAGCAGCTTAGGACTTAGCGGGGGGGACTATTACAATGAGCAGTTCTTC. It specifies CASSLGLSGGDYYNEQFF.